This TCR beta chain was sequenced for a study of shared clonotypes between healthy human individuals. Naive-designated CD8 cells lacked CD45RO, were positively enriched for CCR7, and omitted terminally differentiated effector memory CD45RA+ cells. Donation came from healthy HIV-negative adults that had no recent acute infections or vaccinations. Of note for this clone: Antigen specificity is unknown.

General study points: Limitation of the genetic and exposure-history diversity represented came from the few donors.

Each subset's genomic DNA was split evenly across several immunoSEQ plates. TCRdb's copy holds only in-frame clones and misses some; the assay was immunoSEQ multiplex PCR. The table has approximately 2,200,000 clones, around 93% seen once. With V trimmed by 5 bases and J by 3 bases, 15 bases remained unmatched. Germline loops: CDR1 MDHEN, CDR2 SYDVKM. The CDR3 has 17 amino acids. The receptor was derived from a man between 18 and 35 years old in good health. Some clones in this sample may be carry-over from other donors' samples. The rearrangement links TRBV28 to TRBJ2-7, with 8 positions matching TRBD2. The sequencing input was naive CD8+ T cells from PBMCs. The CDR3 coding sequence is TGTGCCAGCAGTGCCCGACTTAGCGGGAAGGGCTACTACGAGCAGTACTTC. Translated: CASSARLSGKGYYEQYF.